This T cell receptor beta chain stems from a study of blood T cell repertoires in COVID-19. Study in general: Acute-phase and convalescent COVID-19 samples originated in the United States, Italy and Spain. From T cells, B-cell-depleted T cells, or PBMCs came the material, which was cDNA or gDNA.

In the authors' methods: Cell counts per sample came from amplifying reference gene primers. Clones were sequenced by immunoSEQ multiplex PCR, and TCRdb holds only the in-frame ones, with some missing. The DNA gave D and trimming, while V, J and clone size come from that table. The data contain approximately 55,000 clones, roughly 91% of them seen just once; the ten biggest clones take up 6.5%. Germline V gives CDR1 SGHRS, CDR2 YFSETQ. This CDR3 region has 13 residues. V lost 4 bases to trimming and J lost 0 bases, with 7 bases between them. The sequence was collected from a middle-aged man with active COVID-19. This chain connects TRBV5-1 to TRBJ1-1; D call uncertain. The material sequenced was peripheral blood. Here the CDR3 reads CASSNGLNTEAFF. CDR3 coding DNA: TGCGCCAGCAGCAACGGGTTGAACACTGAAGCTTTCTTT.